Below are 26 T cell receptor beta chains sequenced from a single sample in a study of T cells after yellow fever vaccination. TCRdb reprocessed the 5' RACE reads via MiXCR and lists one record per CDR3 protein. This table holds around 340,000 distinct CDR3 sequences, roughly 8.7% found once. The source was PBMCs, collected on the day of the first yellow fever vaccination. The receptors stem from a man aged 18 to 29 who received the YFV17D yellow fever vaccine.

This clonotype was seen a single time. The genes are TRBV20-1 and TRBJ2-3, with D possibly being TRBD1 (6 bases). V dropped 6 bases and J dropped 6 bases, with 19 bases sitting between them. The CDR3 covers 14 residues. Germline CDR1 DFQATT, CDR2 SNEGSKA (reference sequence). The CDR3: CSATRQAVSDTQYF. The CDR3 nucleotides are TGCAGTGCAACTCGACAGGCCGTTTCGGATACGCAGTATTTT.

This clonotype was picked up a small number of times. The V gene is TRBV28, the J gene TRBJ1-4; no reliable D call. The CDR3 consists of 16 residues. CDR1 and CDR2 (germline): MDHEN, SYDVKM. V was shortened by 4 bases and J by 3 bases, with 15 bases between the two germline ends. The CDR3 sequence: CASSSHVASSNEKLFF. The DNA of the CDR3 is TGTGCCAGCAGTTCCCATGTTGCCAGCTCTAATGAAAAACTGTTTTTT.

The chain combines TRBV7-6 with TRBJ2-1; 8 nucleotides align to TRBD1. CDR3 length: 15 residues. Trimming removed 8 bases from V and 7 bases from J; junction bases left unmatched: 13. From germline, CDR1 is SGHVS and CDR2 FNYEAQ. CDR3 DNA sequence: TGTGCCAGCGCCGGGGGACAGGCGACTTCTAATGAGCAGTTCTTC. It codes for CASAGGQATSNEQFF.

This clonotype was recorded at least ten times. The DNA for the CDR3 is TGTGCCAGCGCTACAACGGGTTCACCCCTCCACTTT. Protein sequence: CASATTGSPLHF. The chain joins TRBV6-5 to TRBJ1-6; D is unresolved. V lost 8 bases to trimming and J lost 9 bases, with 11 bases between them. The CDR3 totals 12 residues. Germline loops: CDR1 MNHEY, CDR2 SVGAGI.

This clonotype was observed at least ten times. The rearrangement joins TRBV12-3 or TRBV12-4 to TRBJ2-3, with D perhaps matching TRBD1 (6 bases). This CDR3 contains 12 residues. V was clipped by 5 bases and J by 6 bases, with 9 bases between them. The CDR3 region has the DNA TGTGCCAGCAGTCCAGGGGTGGATACGCAGTATTTT. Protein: CASSPGVDTQYF.

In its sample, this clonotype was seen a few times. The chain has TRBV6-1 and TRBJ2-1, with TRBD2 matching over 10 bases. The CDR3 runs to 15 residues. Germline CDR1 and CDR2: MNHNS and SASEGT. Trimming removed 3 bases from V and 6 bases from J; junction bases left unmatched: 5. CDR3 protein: CASSDPGLASNEQFF. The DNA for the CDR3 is TGTGCCAGCAGTGACCCGGGACTAGCGAGCAATGAGCAGTTCTTC.

The CDR3: CASSLTNYEQYV. In nucleotides, the CDR3 is TGTGCCAGCAGCTTGACTAACTACGAGCAGTACGTC. This chain connects TRBV7-8 to TRBJ2-7; D might be TRBD2 (5 bases). V was clipped by 3 bases and J by 3 bases, with 6 bases between them. The CDR3 has 12 amino acids. Germline CDR1 reads SGHVS; CDR2 reads FQNEAQ.

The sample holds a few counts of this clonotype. The chain's CDR3 is CSVNGLAGMSDTQYF. CDR3 nucleotides: TGCAGCGTTAACGGACTAGCGGGGATGTCAGATACGCAGTATTTT. J is TRBJ2-3 and V is TRBV29-1; 12 bases are shared with TRBD2. Germline loops: CDR1 SQVTM, CDR2 ANQGSEA. Trimming took 5 bases from V and 4 from J; bases not matched to a gene: 7. CDR3 size: 15 residues.

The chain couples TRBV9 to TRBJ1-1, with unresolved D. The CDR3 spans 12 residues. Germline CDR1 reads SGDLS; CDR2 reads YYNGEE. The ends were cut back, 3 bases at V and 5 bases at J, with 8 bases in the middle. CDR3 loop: CASSEVRTEAFF. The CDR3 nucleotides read TGTGCCAGCAGCGAGGTACGGACTGAAGCTTTCTTT.

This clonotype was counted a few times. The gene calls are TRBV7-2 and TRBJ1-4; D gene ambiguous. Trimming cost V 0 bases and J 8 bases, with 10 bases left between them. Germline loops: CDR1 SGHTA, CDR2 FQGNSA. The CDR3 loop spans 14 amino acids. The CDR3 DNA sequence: TGTGCCAGCAGCTTAGCCGGCTTGGAAGAAAAACTGTTTTTT. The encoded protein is CASSLAGLEEKLFF.

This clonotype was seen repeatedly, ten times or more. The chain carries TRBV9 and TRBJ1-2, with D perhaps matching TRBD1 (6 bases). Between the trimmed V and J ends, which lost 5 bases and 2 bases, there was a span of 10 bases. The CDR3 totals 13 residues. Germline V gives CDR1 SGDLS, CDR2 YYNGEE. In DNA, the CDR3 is TGTGCCAGCAGACCGGACAGAAACTATGGCTACACCTTC. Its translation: CASRPDRNYGYTF.

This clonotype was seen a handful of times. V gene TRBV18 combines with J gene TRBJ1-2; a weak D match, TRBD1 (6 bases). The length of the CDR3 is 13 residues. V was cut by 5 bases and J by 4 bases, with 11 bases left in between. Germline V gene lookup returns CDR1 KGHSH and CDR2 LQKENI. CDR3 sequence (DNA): TGTGCCAGCTCAGGGGACATGGGCTATGGCTACACCTTC. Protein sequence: CASSGDMGYGYTF.

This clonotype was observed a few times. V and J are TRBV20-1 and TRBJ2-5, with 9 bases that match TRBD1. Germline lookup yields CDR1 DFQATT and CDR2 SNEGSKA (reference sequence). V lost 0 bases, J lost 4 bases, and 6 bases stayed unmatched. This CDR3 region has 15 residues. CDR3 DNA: TGCAGTGCTAGAGATCCCGGGACAGGGAGAGAGACCCAGTACTTC. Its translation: CSARDPGTGRETQYF.

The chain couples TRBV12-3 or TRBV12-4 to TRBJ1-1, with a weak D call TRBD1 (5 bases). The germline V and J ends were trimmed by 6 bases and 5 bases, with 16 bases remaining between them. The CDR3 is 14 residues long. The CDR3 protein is CASRLGARVTEAFF. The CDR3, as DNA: TGTGCCAGCAGACTAGGGGCTAGGGTAACTGAAGCTTTCTTT.

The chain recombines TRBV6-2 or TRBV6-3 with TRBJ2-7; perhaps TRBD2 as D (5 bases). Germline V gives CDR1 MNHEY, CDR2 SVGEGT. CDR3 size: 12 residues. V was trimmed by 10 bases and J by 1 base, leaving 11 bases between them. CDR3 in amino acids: CATRRDSYEQYV. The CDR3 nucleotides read TGTGCCACCCGTCGGGATTCCTACGAGCAGTACGTC.

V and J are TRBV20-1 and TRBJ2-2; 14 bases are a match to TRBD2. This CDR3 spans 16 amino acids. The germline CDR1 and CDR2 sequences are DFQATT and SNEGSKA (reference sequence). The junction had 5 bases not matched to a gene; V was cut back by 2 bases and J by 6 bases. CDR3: CSARPGLAGVAGELFF. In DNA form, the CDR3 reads TGCAGTGCTAGACCGGGACTAGCGGGGGTGGCCGGGGAGCTGTTTTTT.

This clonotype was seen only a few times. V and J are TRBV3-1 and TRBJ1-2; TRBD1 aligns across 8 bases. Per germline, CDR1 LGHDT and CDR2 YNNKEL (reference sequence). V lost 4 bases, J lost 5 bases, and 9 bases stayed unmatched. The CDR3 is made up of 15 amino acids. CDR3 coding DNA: TGTGCCAGCAGCCCGGAGACAGGGGCGGAGTATGGCTACACCTTC. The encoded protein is CASSPETGAEYGYTF.

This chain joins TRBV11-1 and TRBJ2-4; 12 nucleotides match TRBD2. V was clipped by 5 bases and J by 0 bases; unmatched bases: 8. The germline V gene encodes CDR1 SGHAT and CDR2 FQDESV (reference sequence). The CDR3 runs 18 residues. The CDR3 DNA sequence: TGTGCCAGCAGCCCTTCTAGCGGGGGGGCCCAAGCCAAAAACATTCAGTACTTC. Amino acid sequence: CASSPSSGGAQAKNIQYF.

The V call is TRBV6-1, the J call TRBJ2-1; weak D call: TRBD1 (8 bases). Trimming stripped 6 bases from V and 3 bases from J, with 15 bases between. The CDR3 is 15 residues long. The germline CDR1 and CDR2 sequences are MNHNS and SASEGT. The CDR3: CASRVQGGFYNEQFF. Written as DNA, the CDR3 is TGTGCCAGCAGAGTACAGGGGGGGTTCTACAATGAGCAGTTCTTC.

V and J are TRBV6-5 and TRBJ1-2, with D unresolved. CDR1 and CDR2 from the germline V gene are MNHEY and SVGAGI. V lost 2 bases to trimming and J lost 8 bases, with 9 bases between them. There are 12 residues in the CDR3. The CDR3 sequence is CASSYRDGGYTF. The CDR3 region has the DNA TGTGCCAGCAGTTACAGGGATGGCGGCTACACCTTC.

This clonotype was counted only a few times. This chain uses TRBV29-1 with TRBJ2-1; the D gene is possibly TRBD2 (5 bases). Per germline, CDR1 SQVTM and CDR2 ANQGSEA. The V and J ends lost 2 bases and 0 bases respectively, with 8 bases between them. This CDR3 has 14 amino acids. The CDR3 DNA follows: TGCAGCGTTGAAAGTCGGGGCTCCTACAATGAGCAGTTCTTC. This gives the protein CSVESRGSYNEQFF.

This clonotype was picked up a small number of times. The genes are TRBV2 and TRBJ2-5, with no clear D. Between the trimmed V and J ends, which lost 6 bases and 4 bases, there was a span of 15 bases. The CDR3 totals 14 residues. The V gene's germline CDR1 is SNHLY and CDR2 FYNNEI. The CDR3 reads CASSVEQGSETQYF. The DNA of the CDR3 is TGTGCCAGCAGCGTCGAACAAGGCTCAGAGACCCAGTACTTC.

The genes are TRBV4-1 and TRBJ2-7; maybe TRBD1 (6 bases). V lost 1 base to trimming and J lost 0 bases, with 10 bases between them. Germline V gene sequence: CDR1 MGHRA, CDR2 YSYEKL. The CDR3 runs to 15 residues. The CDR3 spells CASSQGQASSYEQYF. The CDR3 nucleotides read TGCGCCAGCAGCCAAGGACAGGCCAGCTCCTACGAGCAGTACTTC.

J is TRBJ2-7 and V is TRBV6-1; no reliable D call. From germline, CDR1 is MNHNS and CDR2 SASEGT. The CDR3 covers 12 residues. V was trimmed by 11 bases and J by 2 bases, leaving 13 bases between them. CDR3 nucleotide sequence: TGTGCCGTCCGGAACCGAGCCTACGAGCAGTACTTC. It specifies CAVRNRAYEQYF.

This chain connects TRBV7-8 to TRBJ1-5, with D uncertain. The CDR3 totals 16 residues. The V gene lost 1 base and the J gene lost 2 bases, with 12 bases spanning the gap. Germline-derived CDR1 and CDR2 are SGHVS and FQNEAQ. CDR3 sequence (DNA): TGTGCCAGCAGCTTAGTGAGGGTTGGACGCAATCAGCCCCAGCATTTT. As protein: CASSLVRVGRNQPQHF.

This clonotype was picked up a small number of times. CDR3 coding DNA: TGTGCCAGCACTCGAGGGTCCTACGAGCAGTACGTC. Its translation is CASTRGSYEQYV. V is TRBV12-3 or TRBV12-4 and J is TRBJ2-7, with a possible D match to TRBD2 (5 bases). Trimming took off 7 bases at V and 1 base at J, with 8 bases between the two ends. The CDR3 sequence is 12 residues long.